This T cell receptor beta chain comes out of a study of CD8 T cells in Susac syndrome. Negative isolation was used for CD8+ and CD4+ T cells and FACS enrichment for TEMRA cells. With random hexamers, roughly 0.45 to 1 ug RNA was reverse transcribed. TCRdb reanalysed the immunoSEQ multiplex PCR reads using MiXCR and keeps one entry per CDR3 protein. The table shows 95,000 or so distinct CDR3 sequences, with about 93% occurring only once. The sample taken for sequencing was CD8+ T cells from PBMCs. This receptor was taken from a human donor in good health.

CDR3 loop: CASRGRAGPTLDNEQFF. CDR3 nucleotide sequence: TGTGCCAGCAGGGGACGGGCAGGCCCAACGCTAGACAATGAGCAGTTCTTC. The chain links TRBV5-4 to TRBJ2-1, with D perhaps TRBD1 or TRBD2 (5 bases each). V was cut by 5 bases and J by 5 bases, with 23 bases left in between. This CDR3 has 17 residues. CDR1 is SGHNT, CDR2 YYREEE, per germline (reference sequence).